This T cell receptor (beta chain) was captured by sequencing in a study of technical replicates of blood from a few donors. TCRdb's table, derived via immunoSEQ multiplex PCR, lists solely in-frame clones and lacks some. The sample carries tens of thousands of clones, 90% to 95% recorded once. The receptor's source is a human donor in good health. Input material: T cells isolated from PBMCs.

The CDR3 DNA is TGTGCCAGTAGTGTGACCCCCGGGACAGCCTCCTACGAGCAGTACTTC. Residues: CASSVTPGTASYEQYF. The chain uses TRBV19 and TRBJ2-7, with 7 positions matching TRBD1. The CDR3 sequence is 16 residues long. Germline values: CDR1 LNHDA, CDR2 SQIVND (reference sequence). With V trimmed by 5 bases and J by 0 bases, 10 bases remained unmatched. Complete variable domain (other parts from reference TRBV19 and TRBJ2-7): DGGITQSPKYLFRKEGQNVTLSCEQNLNHDAMYWYRQDPGQGLRLIYYSQIVNDFQKGDIAEGYSVSREKKESFPLTVTSAQKNPTAFYLCASSVTPGTASYEQYFGPGTRLTVT.